These 27 T cell receptor beta chains came from one sample sequenced in a study of T-cell memory formation after mild COVID-19 (dated by TCRdb to the early 2020s). Libraries were constructed by 5' RACE. The sample was run on an Illumina NovaSeq 6000. The raw public reads went through TCRdb reprocessing: fastp at Q25, MiXCR clone calling, in-frame beta chains kept. A single entry per CDR3 protein holds the most common genes and DNA from its merged rows. The sample contains approximately 390,000 distinct CDR3 sequences, approximately 16% of them found a single time. In total, the top ten clones hold about 22% of the sample. The specimen sequenced was PBMCs or a T cell subset sorted from them (not recorded which). These receptors all come from a man aged 18-30 years who had mild COVID-19 (a few samples of this study predate the infection). The sample titles of this study are shuffled in the database, so cell type and time point are left out; the donor was told from shared clones.

The gene calls are TRBV7-2 and TRBJ2-7, with unresolved D. The CDR3 covers 14 residues. Germline CDR1 reads SGHTA; CDR2 reads FQGNSA. V shed 5 bases and J shed 3 bases, with 14 bases lying between them. The CDR3 loop reads CASSPTPYSYEQYV. The CDR3 nucleotides read TGTGCCAGCAGCCCCACCCCGTACAGCTACGAGCAGTACGTC.

There are a few counts of this clonotype. The gene calls are TRBV5-1 and TRBJ2-1, with D possibly being TRBD1 (6 bases). The CDR3 totals 15 residues. Germline-derived CDR1 and CDR2 are SGHRS and YFSETQ. V lost 4 bases and J lost 3, with 14 bases in between. In DNA form, the CDR3 reads TGCGCCAGCAGCCTAACAGGGAACCGCTACAATGAGCAGTTCTTC. This encodes CASSLTGNRYNEQFF.

The chain is built from TRBV18 and TRBJ1-5; no reliable D call. This CDR3 spans 14 amino acids. V lost 3 bases and J 3 bases, leaving 9 bases between the germline ends. Germline V gene data show CDR1 as KGHSH and CDR2 as LQKENI. As DNA, the CDR3 is TGTGCCAGCTCACCTTACAAAGTCAATCAGCCCCAGCATTTT. This codes for CASSPYKVNQPQHF.

J is TRBJ1-2 and V is TRBV7-9; perhaps TRBD1 as D (5 bases). In germline, CDR1 is SEHNR, CDR2 FQNEAQ (reference sequence). V lost 6 bases and J 5 bases, leaving 13 bases between the germline ends. The CDR3 is 13 amino acids. CDR3 bases: TGTGCCAGCAGTTATAGGGACTTTTATGGCTACACCTTC. Protein product: CASSYRDFYGYTF.

This clonotype occurred a few times. The J gene is TRBJ1-2, the V gene TRBV4-1; D may be TRBD1 (5 bases). The CDR3 sequence is 14 residues long. V lost 0 bases to trimming and J lost 0 bases, with 5 bases between them. Per the germline V gene, CDR1 is MGHRA and CDR2 is YSYEKL. The CDR3 nucleotides are TGCGCCAGCAGCCAAGAGACAGCTAACTATGGCTACACCTTC. Protein: CASSQETANYGYTF.

This clonotype was observed a handful of times. The chain links TRBV2 to TRBJ2-2; D is uncertain. CDR3 size: 10 residues. Per the germline V gene, CDR1 is SNHLY and CDR2 is FYNNEI. V dropped 6 bases and J dropped 10 bases, with 6 bases sitting between them. This chain's CDR3 is CASRIEELFF. The CDR3 DNA reads TGTGCCAGCAGGATAGAGGAGCTGTTTTTT.

The J gene is TRBJ1-6, the V gene TRBV15; D possibly corresponds to TRBD1 (6 bases). Germline CDR1 LNHNV, CDR2 YYDKDF (reference sequence). V gave up 6 bases and J gave up 7 bases, with 16 bases separating them. CDR3 length equals 15 residues. The CDR3 nucleotides read TGTGCCACCAGGCCCCCGGGGGCGCAGAATTCACCCCTCCACTTT. It is translated as CATRPPGAQNSPLHF. The full variable domain, with the rest looked up from reference TRBV15 and TRBJ1-6, is DAMVIQNPRYQVTQFGKPVTLSCSQTLNHNVMYWYQQKSSQAPKLLFHYYDKDFNNEADTPDNFQSRRPNTSFCFLDIRSPGLGDTAMYLCATRPPGAQNSPLHFGNGTRLTVT.

A few counts support this clonotype. The gene calls are TRBV20-1 and TRBJ2-1; D is ambiguous. Per germline, CDR1 DFQATT and CDR2 SNEGSKA (reference sequence). The CDR3 is 13 residues long. Between the trimmed V and J ends, which lost 3 bases and 0 bases, there was a span of 6 bases. CDR3 residues: CSASLGSYNEQFF. Here the CDR3 DNA reads TGCAGTGCTAGCCTTGGCTCCTACAATGAGCAGTTCTTC.

This clonotype appeared a few times. The rearrangement links TRBV6-1 to TRBJ2-5; TRBD1 aligns across 7 bases. Germline V gene data show CDR1 as MNHNS and CDR2 as SASEGT. This CDR3 is built from 14 residues. The V segment lost 6 bases and the J segment 5 bases; nucleotides outside the gene matches: 9. The CDR3 DNA is TGTGCCAGCAGCGTGGACAGGTGGGGCGAGACCCAGTACTTC. This translates into CASSVDRWGETQYF.

This clonotype was observed a few times. This chain joins TRBV24-1 and TRBJ2-6; TRBD1 matches at 7 bases. The CDR3 runs 17 residues. Germline CDR1 KGHDR, CDR2 SFDVKD. V was pared by 4 bases and J by 0 bases, with 5 bases of the junction left unmatched. The chain's CDR3 is CATSERQGSSGANVLTF. The CDR3 bases are TGTGCCACCAGTGAAAGACAGGGATCCTCTGGGGCCAACGTCCTGACTTTC.

On this clonotype itself: A read error may account for a junction end that differs from germline. The gene calls are TRBV7-3 and TRBJ1-2, with TRBD1 identical over 8 bases. The germline CDR1 and CDR2 sequences are SGHTA and FQGTGA. CDR3 length: 13 residues. DNA for the CDR3: TGTGCCAGCAGCATAACAGGGGGCTATGGCTACACCTTC. This encodes CASSITGGYGYTF.

V usage is TRBV6-2 or TRBV6-3 and J usage is TRBJ2-2; TRBD1 or TRBD2 may be the D gene (6 bases each). The CDR3 is 15 residues long. Trimming pared 2 bases from V and 7 bases from J, leaving 14 bases between. CDR1 and CDR2 from the germline V gene are MNHEY and SVGEGT. This chain's CDR3 is CASSYRQGRIGELFF. CDR3 coding DNA: TGTGCCAGCAGTTACCGGCAGGGGAGGATCGGGGAGCTGTTTTTT.

This clonotype was seen repeatedly, ten times or more. The chain carries TRBV7-3 and TRBJ2-5; tentative D call: TRBD2 (5 bases). CDR1 is SGHTA and CDR2 is FQGTGA in the germline V gene. The CDR3 has 13 residues. The V gene lost 5 bases and the J gene lost 4 bases, with 11 bases spanning the gap. The CDR3 sequence is CASSRREGETQYF. The CDR3 DNA reads as TGTGCCAGCAGCAGGAGAGAGGGAGAGACCCAGTACTTC.

The rearrangement uses TRBV12-3 or TRBV12-4 and TRBJ1-1; D unclear. The V end lost 5 bases, the J end lost 6 bases, and 7 bases lay between the germline ends. CDR3 length: 11 amino acids. The CDR3 DNA reads as TGTGCCAGCAGTCCAAGGGCTGAAGCTTTCTTT. Its translation: CASSPRAEAFF.

This clonotype was recorded a few times. This chain uses TRBV18 with TRBJ1-1; D unclear. The germline V and J ends were trimmed by 3 bases and 1 base, with 12 bases remaining between them. Germline loops: CDR1 KGHSH, CDR2 LQKENI. This CDR3 contains 15 residues. The CDR3 nucleotides are TGTGCCAGCTCACCGGTACACCAGAAGAACACTGAAGCTTTCTTT. It codes for CASSPVHQKNTEAFF.

The V and J genes are TRBV20-1 and TRBJ1-1; tentatively, D is TRBD1 (5 bases). The length of the CDR3 is 15 residues. The germline V and J ends were trimmed by 5 bases and 0 bases, with 16 bases remaining between them. Germline V lookup: CDR1 DFQATT, CDR2 SNEGSKA (reference sequence). The CDR3 loop reads CSASTGTYMNTEAFF. CDR3 in DNA: TGCAGTGCTTCGACCGGGACGTACATGAACACTGAAGCTTTCTTT.

This clonotype was seen a handful of times. V usage is TRBV24-1 and J usage is TRBJ2-5; 8 bases map to TRBD2. Germline CDR1 and CDR2: KGHDR and SFDVKD. The CDR3 spans 14 residues. Trimming took 5 bases from V and 5 from J; bases not matched to a gene: 6. The CDR3 DNA reads TGTGCCACCAGTGCGGGAGGGGGGGACGAGACCCAGTACTTC. It yields the protein CATSAGGGDETQYF.

The chain combines TRBV28 with TRBJ2-7; either TRBD1 or TRBD2 may fit D (5 bases each). The V end lost 4 bases, the J end lost 5 bases, and 18 bases lay between the germline ends. CDR3 length: 15 residues. CDR1 is MDHEN, CDR2 SYDVKM, per germline. CDR3 coding DNA: TGTGCCAGCAGTTGGGGCACGTCGGGGTCGGACGAGCAGTACGTC. It encodes CASSWGTSGSDEQYV.

This clonotype was seen a few times. This chain connects TRBV28 to TRBJ2-3; TRBD1 agrees at 8 bases. Germline CDR1 MDHEN, CDR2 SYDVKM. Trimming took 6 bases from V and 2 from J; bases not matched to a gene: 10. The CDR3 length is 16 residues. Written as DNA, the CDR3 is TGTGCCAGCAGCAGTCCAGGGGGCTATAACACAGATACGCAGTATTTT. Protein product: CASSSPGGYNTDTQYF. Full variable domain (outside the CDR3, taken from reference TRBV28 and TRBJ2-3): DVKVTQSSRYLVKRTGEKVFLECVQDMDHENMFWYRQDPGLGLRLIYFSYDVKMKEKGDIPEGYSVSREKKERFSLILESASTNQTSMYLCASSSPGGYNTDTQYFGPGTRLTVL.

The V and J genes are TRBV4-1 and TRBJ1-2; no reliable D call. CDR1 MGHRA and CDR2 YSYEKL come from the germline V gene. This CDR3 spans 14 amino acids. Trimming took off 0 bases at V and 4 bases at J, with 9 bases between the two ends. Written as DNA, the CDR3 is TGCGCCAGCAGCCAAGAAAAAGGTGGCTATGGCTACACCTTC. Encoded protein: CASSQEKGGYGYTF.

This clonotype was counted a few times. This chain uses TRBV5-1 with TRBJ2-2, with D tentatively TRBD1 (6 bases). Trimming left V 3 bases short and J 2 bases short, with 11 bases between. Germline CDR1 and CDR2: SGHRS and YFSETQ. The CDR3 totals 15 residues. The CDR3 sequence is CASSSWTANTGELFF. As DNA, the CDR3 is TGCGCCAGCAGCTCCTGGACAGCCAACACCGGGGAGCTGTTTTTT.

This clonotype was recorded a few times. V gene TRBV7-9 combines with J gene TRBJ2-7; no clear D. CDR1 and CDR2 (germline): SEHNR, FQNEAQ (reference sequence). CDR3 length: 15 residues. The V gene lost 4 bases and the J gene lost 3 bases, with 16 bases spanning the gap. The CDR3 DNA is TGTGCCAGCAGCTCTCTGGGGAAGGGCCGCTACGAGCAGTACGTC. This encodes CASSSLGKGRYEQYV.

This clonotype was counted a few times. The chain couples TRBV3-1 to TRBJ2-7, with D maybe TRBD1 (5 bases). The ends were cut back, 4 bases at V and 4 bases at J, with 14 bases in the middle. Germline V gene sequence: CDR1 LGHDT, CDR2 YNNKEL (reference sequence). The CDR3 loop spans 14 amino acids. The DNA for the CDR3 is TGTGCCAGCAGCCCTATCAGGGCAGTTTACGAGCAGTACTTC. This sequence encodes CASSPIRAVYEQYF.

The sample holds a few counts of this clonotype. J is TRBJ1-5 and V is TRBV29-1, with no clear D. V was trimmed by 6 bases and J by 4 bases, leaving 10 bases between them. The CDR3 is 12 residues long. Germline values: CDR1 SQVTM, CDR2 ANQGSEA. The CDR3 sequence: CSVSTDNQPQHF. In DNA, the CDR3 is TGCAGCGTCTCGACTGATAATCAGCCCCAGCATTTT.

This chain joins TRBV19 and TRBJ2-1; D assignment may be TRBD1 or TRBD2 (6 bases each). Trimming cost V 9 bases and J 3 bases, with 18 bases left between them. The CDR3 contains 15 residues. Germline V gene lookup returns CDR1 LNHDA and CDR2 SQIVND (reference sequence). The CDR3 spells CASDLGGSLYNEQFF. The CDR3 DNA reads TGTGCCAGCGACTTAGGGGGGTCTCTCTACAATGAGCAGTTCTTC. Drawing the rest from reference TRBV19 and TRBJ2-1, the complete variable domain is DGGITQSPKYLFRKEGQNVTLSCEQNLNHDAMYWYRQDPGQGLRLIYYSQIVNDFQKGDIAEGYSVSREKKESFPLTVTSAQKNPTAFYLCASDLGGSLYNEQFFGPGTRLTVL.

There are a few counts of this clonotype. The rearrangement uses TRBV3-1 and TRBJ2-3; 12 bases line up with TRBD2. This CDR3 is built from 17 residues. Trimming removed 3 bases from V and 3 bases from J; junction bases left unmatched: 7. Germline V gives CDR1 LGHDT, CDR2 YNNKEL (reference sequence). The CDR3 sequence is CASSHPSSGGGTDTQYF. DNA of the CDR3: TGTGCCAGCAGCCATCCTTCTAGCGGGGGGGGAACAGATACGCAGTATTTT.

V and J are TRBV6-5 and TRBJ2-3; a weak D match, TRBD1 (5 bases). In germline, CDR1 is MNHEY, CDR2 SVGAGI. Trimming left V 8 bases short and J 2 bases short, with 8 bases between. This CDR3 has 12 residues. Here the CDR3 reads CASARDTDTQYF. Here the CDR3 DNA reads TGTGCCAGCGCCAGGGACACAGATACGCAGTATTTT.